Below are 8 T cell receptor beta chains sequenced from a single sample in a study of blood T cell repertoires in COVID-19. Profiling relied on immunoSEQ multiplex PCR, and the TCRdb table lists in-frame clones only, not all of them. The top ten hold roughly 6.4% of the sample, which has fewer than 25,000 clones, more than 80% seen once. Sequences were obtained from peripheral blood. Receptor source: a human donor in a cohort sampled during active COVID-19.

The V call is TRBV5-6, the J call TRBJ2-1; D ambiguous. V lost 0 bases and J 2 bases, leaving 3 bases between the germline ends. The CDR3 runs 13 residues. Germline V gives CDR1 SGHDT, CDR2 YYEEEE. This chain's CDR3 is CASSLATYNEQFF. As DNA, the CDR3 is TGTGCCAGCAGCTTGGCCACCTACAATGAGCAGTTCTTC.

The rearrangement links TRBV30 to TRBJ1-1; 7 bases agree with TRBD1. The junction had 1 base not matched to a gene; V was cut back by 2 bases and J by 4 bases. Germline loops: CDR1 GTSNPN, CDR2 SVGIG (reference sequence). The CDR3 has 12 amino acids. The DNA of the CDR3 is TGTGCCTGGAGTCCAGGGGGCACTGAAGCTTTCTTT. Translating gives CAWSPGGTEAFF. The variable domain in full, completed from reference TRBV30 and TRBJ1-1, reads SQTIHQWPATLVQPVGSPLSLECTVEGTSNPNLYWYRQAAGRGLQLLFYSVGIGQISSEVPQNLSASRPQDRQFILSSKKLLLSDSGFYLCAWSPGGTEAFFGQGTRLTVV.

This chain uses TRBV27 with TRBJ1-2, with 7 bases aligning to TRBD1. The junction had 12 bases not matched to a gene; V was cut back by 8 bases and J by 6 bases. The CDR3 consists of 14 residues. Per the germline V gene, CDR1 is MNHEY and CDR2 is SMNVEV (reference sequence). The CDR3 region is CASASGWDSDGYTF. DNA of the CDR3: TGTGCCAGCGCCTCAGGATGGGACAGCGATGGCTACACCTTC.

This chain links TRBV28 with TRBJ2-5; D is possibly TRBD2 (6 bases). This CDR3 contains 13 residues. CDR1 MDHEN and CDR2 SYDVKM come from the germline V gene. V was trimmed by 7 bases and J by 5 bases, leaving 14 bases between them. The CDR3 sequence is CASNAGLRETQYF. In nucleotides, the CDR3 is TGTGCCAGCAACGCGGGGCTCCGGGAGACCCAGTACTTC.

V gene TRBV4-1 combines with J gene TRBJ2-7; no clear D gene. This CDR3 has 13 residues. Deletions cut 4 bases from V and 2 bases from J, with 9 bases between. CDR1 is MGHRA, CDR2 YSYEKL, per germline. This CDR3 is CASSPSRTYEQYF. The CDR3 bases are TGCGCCAGCAGCCCCTCTAGGACCTACGAGCAGTACTTC.

The genes are TRBV12-3 or TRBV12-4 and TRBJ2-7, with D maybe TRBD2 (5 bases). V lost 6 bases and J lost 4, with 10 bases in between. There are 12 residues in the CDR3. The CDR3: CASRTGGYEQYF. In nucleotides, the CDR3 is TGTGCCAGCAGGACCGGAGGTTACGAGCAGTACTTC.

The chain recombines TRBV30 with TRBJ2-1, with 11 bases aligning to TRBD2. Looked up from germline, CDR1 is GTSNPN and CDR2 is SVGIG (reference sequence). J lost 7 bases, V lost 3 bases, and 8 bases had no gene match. The CDR3 length is 15 residues. CDR3 loop: CAWRSGTSGSNEQFF. The CDR3 DNA is TGTGCCTGGAGGAGTGGGACTAGCGGCTCGAATGAGCAGTTCTTC.

The rearrangement uses TRBV5-1 and TRBJ2-3; D unresolved. With 1 base removed from V and 4 bases from J, the gap between germline ends came to 7 bases. This CDR3 has 13 residues. Germline V lookup: CDR1 SGHRS, CDR2 YFSETQ. For the CDR3, the DNA is TGCGCCAGCAGCTTGTCGGGTGCAGATACGCAGTATTTT. Translating gives CASSLSGADTQYF.